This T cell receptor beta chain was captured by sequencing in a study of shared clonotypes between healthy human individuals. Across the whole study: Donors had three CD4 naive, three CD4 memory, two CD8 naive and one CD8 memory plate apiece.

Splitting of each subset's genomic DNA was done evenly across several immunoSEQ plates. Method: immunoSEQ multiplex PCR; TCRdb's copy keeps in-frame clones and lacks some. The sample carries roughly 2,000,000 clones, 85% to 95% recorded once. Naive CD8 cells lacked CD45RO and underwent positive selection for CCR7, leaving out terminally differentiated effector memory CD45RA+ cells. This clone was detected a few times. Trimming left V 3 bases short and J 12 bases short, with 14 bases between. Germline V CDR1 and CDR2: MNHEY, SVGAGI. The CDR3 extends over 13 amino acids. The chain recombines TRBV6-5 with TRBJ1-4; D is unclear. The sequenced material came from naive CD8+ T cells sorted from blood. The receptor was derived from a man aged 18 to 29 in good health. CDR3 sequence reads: CASSYGVSGELFF. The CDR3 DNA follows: TGTGCCAGCAGTTATGGGGTCTCTGGGGAACTGTTTTTT.